These 22 T cell receptor beta chains originate from one sample sequenced in a study of blood T cells in healthy people across ages. Combining a sample-barcoded 5' primer with a J-beta primer mix, a second PCR ran for 7 to 11 cycles. TCRdb recomputed calls from the 5' RACE reads with MiXCR, one row per CDR3 protein. The sample records 630,000 or so distinct CDR3 sequences, around 31% being singletons. Material: blood. Receptor source: a woman older than 75 in good health.

V is TRBV29-1 and J is TRBJ2-1, with 9 bases lining up with TRBD2. Germline V gene lookup returns CDR1 SQVTM and CDR2 ANQGSEA. The CDR3 is 15 residues long. Germline trimming cut 7 bases from V and 0 bases from J; bases unmatched to any gene: 7. The CDR3 coding sequence is TGCAGCGCCAACCTAGCGGGGAACTCCTACAATGAGCAGTTCTTC. Encoded protein: CSANLAGNSYNEQFF.

A few counts support this clonotype. The rearrangement joins TRBV9 to TRBJ1-2; no definite D call. Trimming left V 0 bases short and J 4 bases short, with 10 bases between. This CDR3 comprises 14 residues. Germline V gene data show CDR1 as SGDLS and CDR2 as YYNGEE. The CDR3 DNA reads TGTGCCAGCAGCGTAGACGGAGGCCCCTATGGCTACACCTTC. This encodes CASSVDGGPYGYTF.

This clonotype came up many times. V is TRBV7-2 and J is TRBJ2-5; 7 nucleotides align to TRBD2. The junction had 11 bases not matched to a gene; V was cut back by 5 bases and J by 2 bases. CDR3 length equals 16 residues. In germline, CDR1 is SGHTA, CDR2 FQGNSA. DNA of the CDR3: TGTGCCAGCAGCCCTACCGGACTAGTGGGGCAAGAGACCCAGTACTTC. Translating it yields CASSPTGLVGQETQYF. The whole variable domain, filled in from reference TRBV7-2 and TRBJ2-5, reads GAGVSQSPSNKVTEKGKDVELRCDPISGHTALYWYRQSLGQGLEFLIYFQGNSAPDKSGLPSDRFSAERTGGSVSTLTIQRTQQEDSAVYLCASSPTGLVGQETQYFGPGTRLLVL.

DNA of the CDR3: TGTGCCAGCCCATTAGGGATTACGAACACTGAAGCTTTCTTT. Protein: CASPLGITNTEAFF. The chain links TRBV6-1 to TRBJ1-1; D remains ambiguous. This CDR3 comprises 14 residues. The V and J ends lost 8 bases and 1 base respectively, with 14 bases between them. Germline V gene sequence: CDR1 MNHNS, CDR2 SASEGT.

This clonotype was observed many times. This chain links TRBV30 with TRBJ2-6; TRBD1 agrees at 8 bases. Germline values: CDR1 GTSNPN, CDR2 SVGIG (reference sequence). The CDR3 covers 16 residues. The trim removed 5 bases at V and 0 bases at J, leaving 6 bases unmatched. CDR3 region: CAWRGQGYSGANVLTF. The CDR3, as DNA: TGTGCCTGGCGCGGACAGGGATACTCTGGGGCCAACGTCCTGACTTTC.

This clonotype occurred a few times. A much larger clonotype is one base distant, so this may be a read error. V is TRBV11-2 and J is TRBJ2-5; D might be TRBD1 (6 bases). CDR3 length equals 16 residues. From germline, CDR1 is SGHAT and CDR2 FQNNGV. The ends were cut back, 7 bases at V and 5 bases at J, with 23 bases in the middle. DNA for the CDR3: TGTGCCAGCACCTCCCTGGGGGCCCTACTAGGGGAGACCCAGTACTTC. Amino acid sequence: CASTSLGALLGETQYF.

This clonotype was counted at least ten times. The chain couples TRBV9 to TRBJ1-4; a possible D gene is TRBD1 (6 bases). Germline V gene data show CDR1 as SGDLS and CDR2 as YYNGEE. Trimming shortened V by 4 bases and J by 2 bases, and 12 bases separated the two germline ends. This CDR3 contains 15 residues. The DNA for the CDR3 is TGTGCCAGCAGCCCCGGACAGTCTACTAATGAAAAACTGTTTTTT. Encoded protein: CASSPGQSTNEKLFF.

There are a few counts of this clonotype. The genes are TRBV5-1 and TRBJ1-1, with a tentative D call TRBD1 (6 bases). The CDR3 has 15 residues. Per the germline V gene, CDR1 is SGHRS and CDR2 is YFSETQ. V lost 1 base and J lost 0, with 10 bases in between. The CDR3 is CASSLFRGLNTEAFF. The CDR3 nucleotides are TGCGCCAGCAGCTTGTTTAGGGGGTTGAACACTGAAGCTTTCTTT.

This clonotype has only a few counts. The chain has TRBV6-6 and TRBJ2-2; 11 positions agree with TRBD2. The CDR3 runs 14 residues. V gave up 6 bases and J gave up 7 bases; unmatched junction bases: 4. Per germline, CDR1 MNHNY and CDR2 SVGAGI (reference sequence). Written as DNA, the CDR3 is TGTGCCAGCAGGGGACTAGCGGAGGTCGGGGAGCTGTTTTTT. It specifies CASRGLAEVGELFF.

The chain is built from TRBV19 and TRBJ2-7; D unclear. Between the trimmed V and J ends, which lost 8 bases and 4 bases, there was a span of 9 bases. The CDR3 has 11 residues. Germline lookup yields CDR1 LNHDA and CDR2 SQIVND (reference sequence). CDR3 DNA sequence: TGTGCCAGTTCCACTCAGTACGAGCAGTACTTC. This gives the protein CASSTQYEQYF.

This clonotype was seen a few times. The V gene is TRBV20-1, the J gene TRBJ1-1, with D maybe TRBD1 (6 bases). The V gene lost 6 bases and the J gene lost 10 bases, with 12 bases spanning the gap. The CDR3 has 10 residues. CDR1 and CDR2 from the germline V gene are DFQATT and SNEGSKA (reference sequence). DNA for the CDR3: TGCAGTGCCCCGAGGGGGGCAGCTTTCTTT. Protein sequence: CSAPRGAAFF.

The table lists this clonotype with many counts. The V gene is TRBV11-2, the J gene TRBJ2-3; 8 bases line up with TRBD1. The CDR3 extends over 15 amino acids. Unmatched junction bases numbered 4, after V lost 1 base and J lost 4 bases. The germline V gene has CDR1 SGHAT and CDR2 FQNNGV. CDR3 DNA sequence: TGTGCCAGCAGCTTAGGCGACAGGGGTGCAGATACGCAGTATTTT. Amino acids: CASSLGDRGADTQYF.

This clonotype was picked up many times. Just one base apart from a much larger clone, this may be a read error. The V gene is TRBV9, the J gene TRBJ2-7; unclear D gene. Germline V lookup: CDR1 SGDLS, CDR2 YYNGEE. The CDR3 sequence is 15 residues long. V was cut by 0 bases and J by 7 bases, with 17 bases left in between. The CDR3 sequence: CASSVGLGGSTEQYF. The CDR3 DNA follows: TGTGCCAGCAGCGTAGGGTTAGGTGGTTCCACTGAGCAGTACTTC.

Only a few counts were recorded for this clonotype. This sequence joins TRBV9 and TRBJ2-1, with 7 bases fitting TRBD2. The DNA end favors TRBJ2-7, so the J call may be wrong. Germline loops: CDR1 SGDLS, CDR2 YYNGEE. The CDR3 is 18 amino acids. The CDR3: CASSVGKGRGISYNEQYF. CDR3 sequence (DNA): TGTGCCAGCAGCGTAGGGAAAGGGCGGGGGATATCCTACAATGAGCAGTACTTC.

This clonotype has a count of ten or more. The CDR3 nucleotides read TGTGCCAGCAGCTTAGGGGTTAGCGGGGGCCTAAATGAGCAGTTCTTC. Amino acids: CASSLGVSGGLNEQFF. This rearrangement joins TRBV7-2 to TRBJ2-1, with TRBD2 matching 9 bases. The germline V gene has CDR1 SGHTA and CDR2 FQGNSA. Trimming took 1 base from V and 7 from J; bases not matched to a gene: 8. This CDR3 contains 16 residues. The full variable domain, with the rest looked up from reference TRBV7-2 and TRBJ2-1, is GAGVSQSPSNKVTEKGKDVELRCDPISGHTALYWYRQSLGQGLEFLIYFQGNSAPDKSGLPSDRFSAERTGGSVSTLTIQRTQQEDSAVYLCASSLGVSGGLNEQFFGPGTRLTVL.

This clonotype occurred a few times. This chain's CDR3 is CSARDFGQVLYNEQYF. The DNA of the CDR3 is TGCAGTGCTAGAGATTTCGGACAGGTACTTTACAATGAGCAGTACTTC. V and J are TRBV20-1 and TRBJ2-5, with TRBD1 matching over 7 bases. V lost 0 bases to trimming and J lost 11 bases; unmatched junction nucleotides: 18. The CDR3 spans 16 residues. Germline V gene data show CDR1 as DFQATT and CDR2 as SNEGSKA (reference sequence).

The V call is TRBV4-2, the J call TRBJ2-1, with D uncertain. This CDR3 spans 14 amino acids. V lost 6 bases and J 7 bases, leaving 16 bases between the germline ends. CDR1 and CDR2 (germline): LGHNA, YNFKEQ. DNA for the CDR3: TGTGCCAGCAGTTTTTCCTCTCTTCGGAATGAGCAGTTCTTC. It translates to CASSFSSLRNEQFF.

The rearrangement joins TRBV18 to TRBJ1-1; 11 nucleotides match TRBD1. The CDR3 consists of 21 residues. The trim removed 0 bases at V and 5 bases at J, leaving 20 bases unmatched. CDR1 is KGHSH and CDR2 is LQKENI in the germline V gene. DNA for the CDR3: TGTGCCAGCTCACCACCAGGACAGGGGGCACGACGTAGTGCCGGCGCGACTGAAGCTTTCTTT. It specifies CASSPPGQGARRSAGATEAFF.

The J gene is TRBJ1-5, the V gene TRBV2; 8 bases match TRBD1. This CDR3 has 14 residues. V lost 3 bases to trimming and J lost 11 bases; unmatched junction nucleotides: 9. Germline V gene data show CDR1 as SNHLY and CDR2 as FYNNEI. The CDR3 here is CASSEGQALGAQHF. CDR3 nucleotides: TGTGCCAGCAGTGAGGGACAGGCCCTAGGAGCCCAGCATTTT. Supplemented by reference TRBV2 and TRBJ1-5, the full variable domain reads EPEVTQTPSHQVTQMGQEVILRCVPISNHLYFYWYRQILGQKVEFLVSFYNNEISEKSEIFDDQFSVERPDGSNFTLKIRSTKLEDSAMYFCASSEGQALGAQHFGDGTRLSIL.

This clonotype has a count of ten or more. J is TRBJ2-7 and V is TRBV6-2 or TRBV6-3; D is perhaps TRBD2 (6 bases). The CDR3 extends over 15 amino acids. Germline CDR1 is MNHEY and CDR2 is SVGEGT. V was shortened by 5 bases and J by 0 bases, with 14 bases between the two germline ends. The CDR3 DNA is TGTGCCAGCAGTCCCTCACTTAGCGGCTCCTACGAGCAGTACTTC. As protein: CASSPSLSGSYEQYF.

J is TRBJ2-1 and V is TRBV20-1; 9 bases are shared with TRBD1. Germline assignment: CDR1 DFQATT and CDR2 SNEGSKA (reference sequence). Unmatched junction bases numbered 10, after V lost 5 bases and J lost 8 bases. The CDR3 runs to 14 residues. As DNA, the CDR3 is TGCAGTGCTCAAACCGGGACAGGGTATCATGAGCAGTTCTTC. Translation: CSAQTGTGYHEQFF.

In DNA, the CDR3 is TGCAGTGCCTGGGACCAAACCTACGAGCAGTACTTC. This codes for CSAWDQTYEQYF. The chain links TRBV20-1 to TRBJ2-7; D tentatively reads TRBD1 or TRBD2 (5 bases each). The CDR3 spans 12 residues. Germline lookup yields CDR1 DFQATT and CDR2 SNEGSKA (reference sequence). The V and J ends lost 6 bases and 2 bases respectively, with 11 bases between them.